A single sample gave rise to the 25 T cell receptor beta chains below, sequenced in a study of T cell repertoires in cytomegalovirus infection. TCRdb ran MiXCR on the reads and lists one entry per CDR3 protein. The table records about 570,000 distinct CDR3 sequences, about 39% of them present only once. These receptors are not linked to any known antigen. This sample comprised cultured PBMCs, obtained from culture after CMV antigen stimulation. These receptors came from a human donor in good health (CMV status not recorded). Some clones in this sample may be carry-over from other donors' samples.

A few counts support this clonotype. The V and J genes are TRBV7-2 and TRBJ2-1, with D tentatively TRBD2 (5 bases). The CDR3 totals 14 residues. Trimming shortened V by 2 bases and J by 9 bases, and 14 bases separated the two germline ends. Per germline, CDR1 SGHTA and CDR2 FQGNSA. This CDR3 is CASSLIGVAFEQFF. The CDR3 DNA is TGTGCCAGCAGCTTAATCGGGGTAGCTTTTGAGCAGTTCTTC.

The chain joins TRBV12-3 or TRBV12-4 to TRBJ2-5, with D perhaps TRBD1 or TRBD2 (5 bases each). The length of the CDR3 is 15 residues. V was shortened by 5 bases and J by 5 bases, with 18 bases between the two germline ends. This chain's CDR3 is CASSTGPLGLETQYF. The CDR3 DNA sequence: TGTGCCAGCAGTACGGGACCCCTCGGGTTGGAGACCCAGTACTTC.

This chain uses TRBV4-3 with TRBJ2-1; no clear D gene. V gave up 0 bases and J gave up 10 bases, with 10 bases separating them. Germline V gene sequence: CDR1 LGHNA, CDR2 YSLEER. This CDR3 spans 13 amino acids. CDR3 region: CASSQDIEPEQFF. As DNA, the CDR3 is TGCGCCAGCAGCCAAGATATCGAGCCGGAGCAGTTCTTC.

V and J are TRBV7-9 and TRBJ2-5; D unclear. This CDR3 contains 16 residues. Trimming removed 5 bases from V and 3 bases from J, with 19 bases in between. Per the germline V gene, CDR1 is SEHNR and CDR2 is FQNEAQ (reference sequence). The CDR3: CASSPRGVRSEETQYF. Written as DNA, the CDR3 is TGTGCCAGCAGCCCCCGTGGAGTGCGGTCGGAAGAGACCCAGTACTTC.

The chain has TRBV10-3 and TRBJ1-2, with TRBD1 identical over 7 bases. The CDR3 is made up of 14 amino acids. Germline CDR1 and CDR2: ENHRY and SYGVKD. The trim removed 6 bases at V and 7 bases at J, leaving 11 bases unmatched. The CDR3 sequence: CAIRDTGTDFGYTF. In nucleotides, the CDR3 is TGTGCCATCAGGGATACCGGGACAGACTTTGGCTACACCTTC.

The chain carries TRBV2 and TRBJ2-7; TRBD1 aligns across 11 bases. Germline V gene sequence: CDR1 SNHLY, CDR2 FYNNEI. Trimming removed 8 bases from V and 3 bases from J; junction bases left unmatched: 3. The CDR3 totals 13 residues. The CDR3 protein is CASAGTGGYEQYF. The CDR3 region has the DNA TGTGCCAGCGCCGGGACAGGGGGCTACGAGCAGTACTTC.

The chain is built from TRBV7-2 and TRBJ2-3, with TRBD2 as a possible D gene (6 bases). Germline-derived CDR1 and CDR2 are SGHTA and FQGNSA. The V end was cut by 3 bases, the J end by 6 bases, with 13 bases between. The CDR3 extends over 14 amino acids. As DNA, the CDR3 is TGTGCCAGCAGCTTTTCGTCTCGGGAGGATACGCAGTATTTT. This sequence encodes CASSFSSREDTQYF.

The chain joins TRBV6-1 to TRBJ2-1, with 11 positions matching TRBD2. Germline CDR1 MNHNS, CDR2 SASEGT. The CDR3 has 17 amino acids. V shed 5 bases, J shed 9 bases, and the junction held 15 bases outside the gene matches. CDR3 protein: CASSSGRGTSGGIEQFF. For the CDR3, the DNA is TGTGCCAGCAGTTCGGGTAGGGGGACTAGCGGAGGAATTGAGCAGTTCTTC.

This clonotype was seen a few times. The chain uses TRBV7-2 and TRBJ1-2; D is unclear. Trimming pared 1 base from V and 4 bases from J, leaving 10 bases between. CDR1 and CDR2 (germline): SGHTA, FQGNSA. CDR3 length: 14 residues. DNA of the CDR3: TGTGCCAGCAGCTTAGACGGGTCAGGCTATGGCTACACCTTC. Protein sequence: CASSLDGSGYGYTF. Looking up the rest from reference TRBV7-2 and TRBJ1-2 gives the full variable domain: GAGVSQSPSNKVTEKGKDVELRCDPISGHTALYWYRQSLGQGLEFLIYFQGNSAPDKSGLPSDRFSAERTGGSVSTLTIQRTQQEDSAVYLCASSLDGSGYGYTFGSGTRLTVV.

This clonotype was found a few times. The CDR3 here is CASSLAGGTSGEQYF. CDR3 DNA: TGTGCCAGCAGCTTGGCGGGAGGAACCTCTGGCGAGCAGTACTTC. This sequence joins TRBV7-8 and TRBJ2-7, with 8 positions matching TRBD2. With 3 bases clipped from V and 6 bases from J, the junction kept 10 bases outside the gene matches. This CDR3 spans 15 amino acids. Germline values: CDR1 SGHVS, CDR2 FQNEAQ.

Comments on this clonotype: The CDR3 does not close with the conserved phenylalanine or tryptophan, likely indicating a read error. The DNA is left out, because the CDR3 cannot be placed on it with certainty; the CDR3 is given as TCRdb lists it. V is TRBV28 and J is TRBJ1-1; the table's D call TRBD1 went unverified against the DNA. The CDR3 totals 12 residues, both ends included. Germline CDR1 and CDR2: MDHEN and SYDVKM. The CDR3 sequence: CASSLAGQGFPI.

The sample holds a few counts of this clonotype. The chain carries TRBV7-8 and TRBJ2-7; D is perhaps TRBD1 (5 bases). This CDR3 contains 15 residues. CDR1 and CDR2 (germline): SGHVS, FQNEAQ. V dropped 6 bases and J dropped 6 bases, with 21 bases sitting between them. CDR3 loop: CASSTGQAGHSEQYF. The CDR3 DNA sequence: TGTGCCAGCAGTACAGGCCAGGCAGGACACTCCGAGCAGTACTTC.

The chain has TRBV7-2 and TRBJ2-7; TRBD2 aligns across 8 bases. The length of the CDR3 is 14 residues. The V segment lost 3 bases and the J segment 2 bases; nucleotides outside the gene matches: 3. Germline CDR1 reads SGHTA; CDR2 reads FQGNSA. CDR3 sequence: CASSLGREAYEQYF. The CDR3 DNA reads TGTGCCAGCAGCTTGGGGCGGGAGGCCTACGAGCAGTACTTC.

This clonotype was seen only a few times. The V gene is TRBV7-2, the J gene TRBJ2-4; D may be TRBD2 (6 bases). Germline lookup yields CDR1 SGHTA and CDR2 FQGNSA. The CDR3 runs 15 residues. Trimming removed 1 base from V and 0 bases from J, with 7 bases in between. The CDR3 region has the DNA TGTGCCAGCAGCTTAGTGGGACTAGCCAAAAACATTCAGTACTTC. Its translation is CASSLVGLAKNIQYF. Combining the CDR3 with reference TRBV7-2 and TRBJ2-4 gives the whole variable domain GAGVSQSPSNKVTEKGKDVELRCDPISGHTALYWYRQSLGQGLEFLIYFQGNSAPDKSGLPSDRFSAERTGGSVSTLTIQRTQQEDSAVYLCASSLVGLAKNIQYFGAGTRLSVL.

The chain carries TRBV6-8 and TRBJ1-5, with 8 bases lining up with TRBD1. Germline-derived CDR1 and CDR2 are MNHGY and SAAAGT. The CDR3 spans 13 residues. J was trimmed by 6 bases and V by 5 bases; bases with no gene match: 3. CDR3 residues: CASSRTGFQPQHF. CDR3 bases: TGTGCCAGCAGTCGGACAGGGTTTCAGCCCCAGCATTTT.

This clonotype was detected a few times. V is TRBV19 and J is TRBJ2-3, with D perhaps TRBD2 (6 bases). This CDR3 is 16 amino acids long. V shed 8 bases and J shed 1 base, with 19 bases lying between them. The germline gives CDR1 LNHDA, CDR2 SQIVND (reference sequence). The DNA of the CDR3 is TGTGCCAGTGGTGAAACGGGCGGGACTGGCACAGATACGCAGTATTTT. It yields the protein CASGETGGTGTDTQYF.

This clonotype has a handful of counts. The chain combines TRBV12-3 or TRBV12-4 with TRBJ2-1, with 10 bases aligning to TRBD1. Trimming cost V 4 bases and J 3 bases; bases outside gene matches: 3. CDR3 length: 15 residues. The CDR3 sequence: CASSSGTGDYNEQFF. CDR3 sequence (DNA): TGTGCCAGCAGTTCCGGGACAGGGGACTACAATGAGCAGTTCTTC.

The chain carries TRBV11-2 and TRBJ2-2; 7 nucleotides line up with TRBD1. The V segment lost 2 bases and the J segment 2 bases; nucleotides outside the gene matches: 5. The CDR3 is made up of 16 amino acids. Germline V gene lookup returns CDR1 SGHAT and CDR2 FQNNGV. The CDR3 DNA reads as TGTGCCAGCAGCTTAAGGGGGCCGACTAACACCGGGGAGCTGTTTTTT. Its translation: CASSLRGPTNTGELFF. The variable domain in full, completed from reference TRBV11-2 and TRBJ2-2, reads EAGVAQSPRYKIIEKRQSVAFWCNPISGHATLYWYQQILGQGPKLLIQFQNNGVVDDSQLPKDRFSAERLKGVDSTLKIQPAKLEDSAVYLCASSLRGPTNTGELFFGEGSRLTVL.

This clonotype was seen at least ten times. The chain couples TRBV7-8 to TRBJ1-5; the D gene is possibly TRBD1 (6 bases). Trimming cost V 2 bases and J 3 bases, with 14 bases left between them. Germline CDR1 reads SGHVS; CDR2 reads FQNEAQ. CDR3 length: 16 amino acids. CDR3 loop: CASSLRGRGYNQPQHF. The DNA for the CDR3 is TGTGCCAGCAGCTTAAGGGGCAGGGGATACAATCAGCCCCAGCATTTT.

The J gene is TRBJ2-5, the V gene TRBV6-6; the D gene is possibly TRBD1 (5 bases). V dropped 7 bases and J dropped 4 bases, with 13 bases sitting between them. Germline-derived CDR1 and CDR2 are MNHNY and SVGAGI (reference sequence). There are 13 residues in the CDR3. CDR3 in amino acids: CASMGQGRETQYF. Here the CDR3 DNA reads TGTGCCAGCATGGGGCAGGGAAGAGAGACCCAGTACTTC.

The chain employs TRBV7-2 and TRBJ2-4; the match to TRBD1 covers 10 bases. The CDR3 runs 13 residues. The J segment lost 16 bases and the V segment lost 5 bases, leaving 11 bases of the junction unmatched. The germline gives CDR1 SGHTA, CDR2 FQGNSA. The CDR3 is CASSPRVGTGVYF. CDR3 bases: TGTGCCAGCAGCCCACGAGTCGGGACAGGGGTTTACTTC.

This clonotype occurred a few times. V gene TRBV7-9 combines with J gene TRBJ2-7; D remains ambiguous. Germline values: CDR1 SEHNR, CDR2 FQNEAQ (reference sequence). V lost 5 bases and J lost 2, with 13 bases in between. This CDR3 is built from 14 residues. The chain's CDR3 is CASSISASAYEQYF. The CDR3 nucleotides are TGTGCCAGCAGCATAAGCGCGAGTGCCTACGAGCAGTACTTC. Combining the CDR3 with reference TRBV7-9 and TRBJ2-7 gives the whole variable domain DTGVSQNPRHKITKRGQNVTFRCDPISEHNRLYWYRQTLGQGPEFLTYFQNEAQLEKSRLLSDRFSAERPKGSFSTLEIQRTEQGDSAMYLCASSISASAYEQYFGPGTRLTVT.

Worth noting for this clonotype: A junction end diverges from the germline sequence, so it may reflect a read error. CDR3 bases: TGTGCCAGCAGCTTACAGGGCGGGGGGGCTAGTTTT. Its translation is CASSLQGGGASF. The gene calls are TRBV7-2 and TRBJ2-3; 9 positions agree with TRBD2. The V gene's germline CDR1 is SGHTA and CDR2 FQGNSA. The CDR3 loop spans 12 amino acids.

Regarding this clonotype: Given the absence of the conserved phenylalanine or tryptophan at the CDR3 end, a read error is likely. The rearrangement links TRBV29-1 to TRBJ1-1, with D unresolved. This CDR3 is built from 10 residues. Germline-derived CDR1 and CDR2 are SQVTM and ANQGSEA. Trimming removed 7 bases at V and 1 base at J, with 4 bases between. CDR3 loop: CSGQNTEAFC. The CDR3, as DNA: TGCAGCGGTCAGAACACTGAAGCTTTCTGT.

The chain recombines TRBV10-3 with TRBJ2-3, with TRBD2 as a possible D gene (6 bases). Trimming stripped 7 bases from V and 0 bases from J, with 8 bases between. Germline V gives CDR1 ENHRY, CDR2 SYGVKD. This CDR3 is 13 amino acids long. The CDR3 sequence is CAITGTSTDTQYF. The CDR3 DNA follows: TGTGCCATCACCGGGACTAGCACAGATACGCAGTATTTT.